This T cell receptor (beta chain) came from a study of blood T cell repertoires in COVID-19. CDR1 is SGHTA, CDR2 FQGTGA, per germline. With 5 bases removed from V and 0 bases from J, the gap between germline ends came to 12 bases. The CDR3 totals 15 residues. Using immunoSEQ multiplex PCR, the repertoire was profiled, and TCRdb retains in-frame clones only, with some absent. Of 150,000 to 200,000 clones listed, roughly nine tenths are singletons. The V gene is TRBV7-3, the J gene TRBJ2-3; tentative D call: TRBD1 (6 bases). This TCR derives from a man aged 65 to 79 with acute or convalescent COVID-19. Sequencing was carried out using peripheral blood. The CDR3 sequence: CASSRTGWSTDTQYF. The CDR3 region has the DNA TGTGCCAGCAGCCGCACAGGGTGGAGCACAGATACGCAGTATTTT.